One TCR beta chain is described in this entry. Its target is not known. From germline, CDR1 is SGHKS and CDR2 YYEKEE (reference sequence). The CDR3 is made up of 14 amino acids. J gave up 7 bases and V 3 bases, and 8 bases lay outside the gene matches. This entry is derived from a study of T cell responses to AZD1222 COVID-19 vaccine. The method was immunoSEQ multiplex PCR; TCRdb's version includes in-frame clones alone and lacks a portion of them. This table holds 150,000 to 200,000 clones, about 92% found once. Regarding the study as a whole: It should be noted that donors were predominantly white British and more often female, and clonal diversity was possibly underestimated. Close to half of spike-specific TCRs reportedly recognize unmutated variant regions. Baseline seropositivity characterized only 5 to 7 AZD1222 recipients. Rises in breadth and depth of Spike-specific TCRs came after two AZD1222 doses.

The chain carries TRBV5-5 and TRBJ1-2; 8 bases align to TRBD1. The TCR originated in an adult who received the MenACWY meningococcal vaccine as a control. Sequences were derived from peripheral blood, sampled 28 days after the second dose of the MenACWY control vaccine. The DNA of the CDR3 is TGTGCCAGCAGCTCGCCACAGGGGGTCGGTGGCTACACCTTC. Protein sequence: CASSSPQGVGGYTF.